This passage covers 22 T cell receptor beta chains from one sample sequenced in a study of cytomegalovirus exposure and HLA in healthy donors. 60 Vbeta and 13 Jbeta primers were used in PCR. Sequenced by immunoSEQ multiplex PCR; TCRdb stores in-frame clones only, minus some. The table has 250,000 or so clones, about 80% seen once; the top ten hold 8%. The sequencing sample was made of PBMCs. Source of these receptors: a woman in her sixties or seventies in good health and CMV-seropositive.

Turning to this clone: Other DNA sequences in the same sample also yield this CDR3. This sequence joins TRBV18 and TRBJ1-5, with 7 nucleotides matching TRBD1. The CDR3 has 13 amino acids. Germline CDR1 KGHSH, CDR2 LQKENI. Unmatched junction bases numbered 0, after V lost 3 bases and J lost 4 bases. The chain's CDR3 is CASSPGQNQPQHF. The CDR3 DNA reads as TGTGCCAGCTCACCGGGACAGAATCAGCCCCAGCATTTT.

In DNA, the CDR3 is TGTGCCAGCAGTCCCGGAGGGCGTTCAACCCAGCCCCAGCATTTT. Its protein product is CASSPGGRSTQPQHF. V is TRBV6-5 and J is TRBJ1-5; D remains unclear. The germline V gene has CDR1 MNHEY and CDR2 SVGAGI. The CDR3 sequence is 15 residues long. Between the trimmed V and J ends, which lost 5 bases and 7 bases, there was a span of 18 bases.

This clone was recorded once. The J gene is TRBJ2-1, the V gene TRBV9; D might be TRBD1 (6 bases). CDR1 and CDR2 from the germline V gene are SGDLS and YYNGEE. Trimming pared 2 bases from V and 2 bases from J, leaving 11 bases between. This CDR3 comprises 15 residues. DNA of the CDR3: TGTGCCAGCAGCGTCCAGGGACAACCCTACAATGAGCAGTTCTTC. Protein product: CASSVQGQPYNEQFF.

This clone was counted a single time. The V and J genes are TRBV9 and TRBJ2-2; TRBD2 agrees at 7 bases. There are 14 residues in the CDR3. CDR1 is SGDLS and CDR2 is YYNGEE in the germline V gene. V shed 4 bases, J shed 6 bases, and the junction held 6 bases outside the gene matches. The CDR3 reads CASSQLTSAGELFF. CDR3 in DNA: TGTGCCAGCAGCCAACTAACTAGCGCCGGGGAGCTGTTTTTT. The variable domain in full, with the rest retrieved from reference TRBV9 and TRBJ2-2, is DSGVTQTPKHLITATGQRVTLRCSPRSGDLSVYWYQQSLDQGLQFLIQYYNGEERAKGNILERFSAQQFPDLHSELNLSSLELGDSALYFCASSQLTSAGELFFGEGSRLTVL.

This CDR3 reads CASSSLGGLHPNYGYTF. The CDR3 DNA is TGTGCCAGCAGCTCCCTGGGGGGACTCCACCCTAACTATGGCTACACCTTC. The V and J genes are TRBV12-1 and TRBJ1-2. TRBV12-1 has pseudogene status. CDR3 length: 17 residues.

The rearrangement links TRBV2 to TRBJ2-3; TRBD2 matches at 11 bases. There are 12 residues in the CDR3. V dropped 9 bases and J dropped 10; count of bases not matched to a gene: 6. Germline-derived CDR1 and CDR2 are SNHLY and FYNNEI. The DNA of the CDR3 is TGTGCCAGTAATAGCGGGAGGGCGGCGCAGTATTTT. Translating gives CASNSGRAAQYF.

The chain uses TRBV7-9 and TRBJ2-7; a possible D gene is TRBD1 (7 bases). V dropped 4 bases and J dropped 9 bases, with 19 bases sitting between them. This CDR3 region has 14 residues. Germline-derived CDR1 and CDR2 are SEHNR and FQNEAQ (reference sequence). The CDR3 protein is CASSSTGRWLGQYF. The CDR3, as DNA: TGTGCCAGCAGCTCGACAGGGAGGTGGTTAGGGCAGTACTTC. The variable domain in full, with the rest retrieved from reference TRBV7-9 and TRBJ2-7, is DTGVSQNPRHKITKRGQNVTFRCDPISEHNRLYWYRQTLGQGPEFLTYFQNEAQLEKSRLLSDRFSAERPKGSFSTLEIQRTEQGDSAMYLCASSSTGRWLGQYFGPGTRLTVT.

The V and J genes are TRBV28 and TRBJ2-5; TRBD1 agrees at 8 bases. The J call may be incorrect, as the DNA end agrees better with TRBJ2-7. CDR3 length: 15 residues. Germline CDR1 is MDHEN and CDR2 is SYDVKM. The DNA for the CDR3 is TGTGCCAGCAGTTTAGGGCCTCGGGACAGGTACGAGCAGTACTTC. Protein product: CASSLGPRDRYEQYF.

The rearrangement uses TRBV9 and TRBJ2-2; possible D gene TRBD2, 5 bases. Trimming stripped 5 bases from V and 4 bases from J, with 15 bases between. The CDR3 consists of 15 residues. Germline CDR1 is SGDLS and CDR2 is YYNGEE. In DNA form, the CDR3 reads TGTGCCAGCAGTTCTACCCCGGGGTCCACCGGGGAGCTGTTTTTT. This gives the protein CASSSTPGSTGELFF.

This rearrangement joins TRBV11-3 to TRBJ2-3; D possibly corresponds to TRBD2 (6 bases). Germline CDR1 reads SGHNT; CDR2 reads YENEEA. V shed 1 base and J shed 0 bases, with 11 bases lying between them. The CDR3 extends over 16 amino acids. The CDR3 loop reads CASSLGGRPSTDTQYF. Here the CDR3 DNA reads TGTGCCAGCAGCTTAGGGGGGAGGCCTAGCACAGATACGCAGTATTTT.

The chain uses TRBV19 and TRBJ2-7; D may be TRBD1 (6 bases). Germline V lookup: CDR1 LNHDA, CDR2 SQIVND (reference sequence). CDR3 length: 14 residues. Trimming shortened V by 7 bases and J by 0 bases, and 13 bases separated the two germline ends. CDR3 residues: CASTTGPSSYEQYF. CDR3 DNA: TGTGCCAGTACTACAGGGCCCTCCTCCTACGAGCAGTACTTC.

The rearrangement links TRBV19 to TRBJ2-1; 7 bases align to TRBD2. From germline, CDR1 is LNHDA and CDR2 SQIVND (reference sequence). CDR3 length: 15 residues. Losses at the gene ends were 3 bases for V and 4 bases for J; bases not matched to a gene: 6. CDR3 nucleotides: TGTGCCAGTAGTATCGGGACTACCCCGTACAATGAGCAGTTCTTC. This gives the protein CASSIGTTPYNEQFF. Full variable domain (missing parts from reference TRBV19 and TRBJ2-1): DGGITQSPKYLFRKEGQNVTLSCEQNLNHDAMYWYRQDPGQGLRLIYYSQIVNDFQKGDIAEGYSVSREKKESFPLTVTSAQKNPTAFYLCASSIGTTPYNEQFFGPGTRLTVL.

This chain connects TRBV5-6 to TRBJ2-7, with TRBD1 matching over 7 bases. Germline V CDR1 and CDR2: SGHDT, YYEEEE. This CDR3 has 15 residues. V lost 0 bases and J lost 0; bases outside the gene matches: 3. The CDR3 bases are TGTGCCAGCAGCTTGGACAGGGGCCTCTCCTACGAGCAGTACTTC. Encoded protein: CASSLDRGLSYEQYF.

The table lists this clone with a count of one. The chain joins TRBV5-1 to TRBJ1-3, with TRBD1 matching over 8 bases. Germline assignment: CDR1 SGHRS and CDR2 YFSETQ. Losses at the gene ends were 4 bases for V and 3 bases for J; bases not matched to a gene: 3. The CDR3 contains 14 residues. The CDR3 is CASSPGQGGNTIYF. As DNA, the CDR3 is TGCGCCAGCAGCCCCGGACAGGGTGGAAACACCATATATTTT.

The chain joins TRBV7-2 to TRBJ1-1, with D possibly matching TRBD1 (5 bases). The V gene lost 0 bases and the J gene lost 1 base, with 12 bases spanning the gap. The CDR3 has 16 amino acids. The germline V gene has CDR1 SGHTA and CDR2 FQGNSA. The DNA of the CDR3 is TGTGCCAGCAGCTTAGCAAGGGGTGTCGCGAACACTGAAGCTTTCTTT. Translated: CASSLARGVANTEAFF.

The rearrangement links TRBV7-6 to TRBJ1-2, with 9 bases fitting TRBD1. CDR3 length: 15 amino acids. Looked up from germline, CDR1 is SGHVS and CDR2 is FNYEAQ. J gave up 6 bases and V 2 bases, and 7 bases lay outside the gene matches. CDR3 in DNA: TGTGCCAGCAGCTTAAGCGGGACAGGGTTCGATGGCTACACCTTC. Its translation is CASSLSGTGFDGYTF.

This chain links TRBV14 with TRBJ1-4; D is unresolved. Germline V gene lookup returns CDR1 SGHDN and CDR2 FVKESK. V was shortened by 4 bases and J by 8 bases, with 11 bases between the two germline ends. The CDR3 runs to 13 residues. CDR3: CASSLLGREKLFF. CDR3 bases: TGTGCCAGCAGCCTCCTCGGGAGGGAAAAACTGTTTTTT.

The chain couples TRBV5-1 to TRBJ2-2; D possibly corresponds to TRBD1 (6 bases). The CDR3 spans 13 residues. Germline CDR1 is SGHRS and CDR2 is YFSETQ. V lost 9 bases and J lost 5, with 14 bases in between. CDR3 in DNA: TGCGCCAAAAAAGGGGGTTTAACCGGGGAGCTGTTTTTT. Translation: CAKKGGLTGELFF.

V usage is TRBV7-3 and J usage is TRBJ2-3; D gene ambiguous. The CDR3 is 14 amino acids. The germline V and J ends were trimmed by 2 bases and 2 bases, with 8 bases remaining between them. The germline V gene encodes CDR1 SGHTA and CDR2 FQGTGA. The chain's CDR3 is CASSLLAYTDTQYF. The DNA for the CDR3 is TGTGCCAGCAGCTTACTGGCTTACACAGATACGCAGTATTTT.

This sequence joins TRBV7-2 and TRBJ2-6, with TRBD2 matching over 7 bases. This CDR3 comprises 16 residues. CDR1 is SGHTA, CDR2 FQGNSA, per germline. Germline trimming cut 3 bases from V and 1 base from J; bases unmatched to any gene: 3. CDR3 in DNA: TGTGCCAGCAGCTTTCAAGCGGGATCTGGGGCCAACGTCCTGACTTTC. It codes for CASSFQAGSGANVLTF.

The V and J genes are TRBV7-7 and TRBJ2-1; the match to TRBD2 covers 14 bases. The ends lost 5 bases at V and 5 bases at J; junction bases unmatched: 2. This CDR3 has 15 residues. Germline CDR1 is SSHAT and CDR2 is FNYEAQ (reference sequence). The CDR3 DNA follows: TGTGCCAGCAGCCGGGGACTAGCGGGAGACAATGAGCAGTTCTTC. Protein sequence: CASSRGLAGDNEQFF.

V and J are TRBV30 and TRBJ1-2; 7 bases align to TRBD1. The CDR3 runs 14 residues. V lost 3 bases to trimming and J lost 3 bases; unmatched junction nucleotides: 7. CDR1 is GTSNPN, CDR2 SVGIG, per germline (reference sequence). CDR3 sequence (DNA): TGTGCCTGGAGGGGGGCCAGGGGGTACTATGGCTACACCTTC. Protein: CAWRGARGYYGYTF. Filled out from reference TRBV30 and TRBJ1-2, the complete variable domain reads SQTIHQWPATLVQPVGSPLSLECTVEGTSNPNLYWYRQAAGRGLQLLFYSVGIGQISSEVPQNLSASRPQDRQFILSSKKLLLSDSGFYLCAWRGARGYYGYTFGSGTRLTVV.